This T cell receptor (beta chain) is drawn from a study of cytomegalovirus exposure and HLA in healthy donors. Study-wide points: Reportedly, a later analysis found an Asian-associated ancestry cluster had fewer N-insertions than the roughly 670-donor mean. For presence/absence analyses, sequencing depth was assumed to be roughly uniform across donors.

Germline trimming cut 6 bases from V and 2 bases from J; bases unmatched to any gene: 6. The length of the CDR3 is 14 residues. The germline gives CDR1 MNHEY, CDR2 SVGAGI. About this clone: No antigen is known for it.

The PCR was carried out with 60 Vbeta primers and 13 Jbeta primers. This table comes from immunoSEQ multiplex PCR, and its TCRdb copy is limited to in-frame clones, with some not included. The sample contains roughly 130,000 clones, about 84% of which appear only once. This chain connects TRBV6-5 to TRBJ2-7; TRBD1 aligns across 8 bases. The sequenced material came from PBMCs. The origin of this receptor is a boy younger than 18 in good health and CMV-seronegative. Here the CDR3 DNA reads TGTGCCAGCAGGGTCGGACAGGGAACCTACGAGCAGTACTTC. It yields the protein CASRVGQGTYEQYF.